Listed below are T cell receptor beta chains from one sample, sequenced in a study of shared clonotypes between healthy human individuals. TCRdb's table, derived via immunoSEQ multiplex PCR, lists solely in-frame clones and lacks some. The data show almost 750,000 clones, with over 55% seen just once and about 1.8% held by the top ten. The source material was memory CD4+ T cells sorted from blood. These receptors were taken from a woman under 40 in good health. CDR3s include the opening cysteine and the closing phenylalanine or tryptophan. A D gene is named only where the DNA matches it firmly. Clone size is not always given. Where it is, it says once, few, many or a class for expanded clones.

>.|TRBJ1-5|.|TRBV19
TGTGCCAGTAGTATTTTACAGTATAGCAATCAGCCCCAGCATTTT
CASSILQYSNQPQHF
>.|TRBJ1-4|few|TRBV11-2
TGTGCCAGCAGCTTATCGGGGGGCGTCTCAAAACTGTTTTTT
CASSLSGGVSKLFF
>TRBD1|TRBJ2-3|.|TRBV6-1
TGTGCCAGCAGCGCGACAGGGCCCCGCACAGATACGCAGTATTTT
CASSATGPRTDTQYF
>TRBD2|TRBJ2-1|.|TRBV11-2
TGTGCCAGCACCCAACTTAGCGGCTCGGGAGGGGGCAATGAGCAGTTCTTC
CASTQLSGSGGGNEQFF
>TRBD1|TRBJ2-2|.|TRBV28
TGTGCCAGCAGTTTCTTCAGGGGGACCGGGGAGCTGTTTTTT
CASSFFRGTGELFF
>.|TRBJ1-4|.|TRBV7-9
TGTGCCACCAGTCGGCAGGCATCTACTAATGAAAAACTGTTTTTT
CATSRQASTNEKLFF
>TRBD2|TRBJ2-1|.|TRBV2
TGTGCCAGCAGGAAAAGGGCGATGGGGACTAGCGACAATGAGCAGTTCTTC
CASRKRAMGTSDNEQFF
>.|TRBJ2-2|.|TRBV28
TGTGCCAGCTTGGAGGGGGGCCGGGACGGGGAGCTGTTTTTT
CASLEGGRDGELFF
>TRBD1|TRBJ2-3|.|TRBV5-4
TGTGCCAGCAGCTTCCAGGGGGCGCGGGGAGATACGCAGTATTTT
CASSFQGARGDTQYF
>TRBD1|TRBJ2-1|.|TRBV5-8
TGTGCCAGCAGTTTACCCCCCGGGGCAACAGGGGGCTGTTTCTTC
CASSLPPGATGGCFF
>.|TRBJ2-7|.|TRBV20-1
TGCAGTGCCGGTCCCTACGAGCAGTACTTC
CSAGPYEQYF
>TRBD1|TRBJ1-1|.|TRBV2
TGTGCCAGCAGTCTTGGGACAGGGGTTGAAGCTTTCTTT
CASSLGTGVEAFF
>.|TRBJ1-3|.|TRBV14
TGTGCCAGCAGCCAAGAATTCCACTCTGGAAACACCATATATTTT
CASSQEFHSGNTIYF
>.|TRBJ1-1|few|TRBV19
TGTGCCAGTAACGCCAGAAACTATGAAGCTTTCTTT
CASNARNYEAFF
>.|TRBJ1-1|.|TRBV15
TGTGCCACCAGCAGAGGTGGGGGGCGGGACACTGAAGCTTTCTTT
CATSRGGGRDTEAFF
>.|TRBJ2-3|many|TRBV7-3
TGTGCCAGCAGCTTATTATCACTTTCCACAGATACGCAGTATTTT
CASSLLSLSTDTQYF
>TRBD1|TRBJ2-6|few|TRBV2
TGTGCCAGCTCCGGGACAGGGGTTTCTGGGGCCAACGTCCTGACTTTC
CASSGTGVSGANVLTF
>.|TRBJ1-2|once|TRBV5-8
TGTGCCAGCAGCCCGGGACGGCAATATGGCTACACCTTC
CASSPGRQYGYTF
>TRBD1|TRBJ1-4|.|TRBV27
TGTGCCAGCAGCCCCGTGACAGGGGGTTCGGAAAAACTGTTTTTT
CASSPVTGGSEKLFF
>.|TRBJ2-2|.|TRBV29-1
TGCAGCGTTTTATTCGGTCTCGGGGCGGCCGGGGAGCTGTTTTTT
CSVLFGLGAAGELFF
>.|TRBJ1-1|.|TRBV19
TGTGCCAGTAGTATAGTCGGGGGCGCGAGGGCTGAAGCTTTCTTT
CASSIVGGARAEAFF
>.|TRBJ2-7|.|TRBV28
TGTGCCAGCAACGACCGGGACATTATTGAGCAGTACTTC
CASNDRDIIEQYF
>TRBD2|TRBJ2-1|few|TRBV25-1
TGTGCCAGCAGTGAAGACTTTAGCGGGAGAGATGAGCAGTTCTTC
CASSEDFSGRDEQFF
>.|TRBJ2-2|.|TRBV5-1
TGCGCCAGCAGCCCTATTCCCCCCAGGGGAAGGGACACCGGGGAGCTGTTTTTT
CASSPIPPRGRDTGELFF
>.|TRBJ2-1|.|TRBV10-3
TGTGCCATCAGTGAGGTTCACGAGCAGTTCTTC
CAISEVHEQFF
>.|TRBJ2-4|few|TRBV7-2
TGTGCCAGCAGTCCGACAGTACTAGCCAAAAACATTCAGTACTTC
CASSPTVLAKNIQYF
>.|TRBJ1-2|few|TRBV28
TGTGCCAGCAGTTTCGCCCCCTTTGGCTACACCTTC
CASSFAPFGYTF
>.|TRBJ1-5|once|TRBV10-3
TGTGCCATCAGTGAGTCGATGCTTCAGCCCCAGCATTTT
CAISESMLQPQHF
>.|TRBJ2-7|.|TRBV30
TGTGCCTGGAGGACATTTCGGTCCTACGAGCAGTACTTC
CAWRTFRSYEQYF